This TCR beta chain came from a study of blood T cells in healthy people across ages. Whole-study findings and limits: Higher diversity and more naive CD4+ cells were features of long-lived donors, compared to aged donors. Naive T cell percentage and TCR beta diversity correlated strongly.

Combining a sample-barcoded 5' primer with a J-beta primer mix, a second PCR ran for 7 to 11 cycles. TCRdb used MiXCR to reprocess the 5' RACE reads, holding one entry per CDR3 protein. The repertoire holds about 1.6 million distinct CDR3 sequences, with roughly a third as singletons. Points on this clonotype: Its antigen is unknown.

Per germline, CDR1 SGHTA and CDR2 FQGTGA. With 3 bases clipped from V and 4 bases from J, the junction kept 7 bases outside the gene matches. The CDR3 runs to 16 residues. The J gene is TRBJ2-3, the V gene TRBV7-3, with TRBD2 matching over 10 bases. The receptor comes from a woman between 25 and 40 years old in good health. The source material was blood. CDR3 in amino acids: CASSLSSGSRADTQYF. CDR3 nucleotides: TGTGCCAGCAGCTTGTCTAGCGGGAGTAGGGCAGATACGCAGTATTTT.